This is a list of T cell receptor beta chains from one sample in a study of blood T cell repertoires in COVID-19. Generated by immunoSEQ multiplex PCR, the TCRdb table keeps only in-frame clones and is missing some. The data hold roughly 150,000 clones, with 75% to 90% observed a single time. The sample comprised peripheral blood. The source of these receptors is a man aged 18 to 35 with COVID-19, enrolled during active disease. The CDR3 runs from the conserved cysteine through the conserved F or W. A D gene is named only where the DNA matches it firmly. Only part of the rows carry a size: once, few, many, or a class if the clone is expanded.

abundance | d_gene | j_gene | v_gene | CDR3nt | CDR3aa
. | . | TRBJ1-6 | TRBV28 | TGTGCCAGCAGCATAGACATCTATAATTCACCCCTCCACTTT | CASSIDIYNSPLHF
. | . | TRBJ2-5 | TRBV7-8 | TGTGCCAGCAGCTTAAACCGGGGGGCGCGGGAGACCCAGTACTTC | CASSLNRGARETQYF
. | TRBD2 | TRBJ2-3 | TRBV10-3 | TGTGCCATCAGTGAGTTAACTAGCGGGAGGCTTCGGGATACGCAGTATTTT | CAISELTSGRLRDTQYF
once | TRBD1 | TRBJ1-2 | TRBV6-5 | TGTGCCAGCAGTAGGACAGGGTCTGATGGCTACACCTTC | CASSRTGSDGYTF
. | . | TRBJ2-5 | TRBV11-2 | TGTGCCAGCAGCTTCGTCGCAACTCAAGAGACCCAGTACTTC | CASSFVATQETQYF
. | TRBD1 | TRBJ2-3 | TRBV7-2 | TGTGCCAGCAGCCTCGGGACAGGGGCCCGACAGGATACGCAGTATTTT | CASSLGTGARQDTQYF
. | . | TRBJ2-7 | TRBV7-9 | TGTGCCAGCAGTCACGACACCTACGAGCAGTACTTC | CASSHDTYEQYF
. | TRBD1 | TRBJ2-6 | TRBV29-1 | TGCAGCGTGCCTGGGACAGATTCTGGGGCCGGCAACGTCCTGACTTTC | CSVPGTDSGAGNVLTF
few | . | TRBJ2-1 | TRBV3-1/TRBV3-2 | TGTGCCAGCAGCCACGCGCGGGTCAATGAGCAGTTCTTC | CASSHARVNEQFF
. | . | TRBJ2-1 | TRBV24-1 | TGTGCCACCAGTGATTTCCCCGGGGAGGACCGGGACCGAAGCCATTCCTACAATGAGCAGTTCTTC | CATSDFPGEDRDRSHSYNEQFF
. | . | TRBJ2-7 | TRBV6-1 | TGTGCCAGCAGTGAAGTAAAGAGAAACTACGAGCAGTACTTC | CASSEVKRNYEQYF
. | TRBD1 | TRBJ2-7 | TRBV4-3 | TGCGCCAGCAGCCCGCGGACAGGGGTCCCCTACGAGCAGTACTTC | CASSPRTGVPYEQYF
once | . | TRBJ2-2 | TRBV12-3/TRBV12-4 | TGTGCCAGCAAACAGGCCTCGAGCGGGGAGCTGTTTTTT | CASKQASSGELFF
. | TRBD2 | TRBJ2-1 | TRBV6-6 | TGTGCCAGCAGTCCCGCGGGGGACCCGGCCGGCAATGAGCAGTTCTTC | CASSPAGDPAGNEQFF
. | TRBD2 | TRBJ2-1 | TRBV6-5 | TGTGCCAGCTCCGGGACTAGCGGCTACAATGAGCAGTTCTTC | CASSGTSGYNEQFF
. | TRBD2 | TRBJ2-1 | TRBV19 | TGTGCCAGTAGCCGACTAGCGGGAGGACATAATGAGCAGTTCTTC | CASSRLAGGHNEQFF
. | . | TRBJ2-6 | TRBV25-1 | TGTGCCAGCAGTGAATGGGCAGTCTCTGGGGCCAACGTCCTGACTTTC | CASSEWAVSGANVLTF
. | . | TRBJ1-3 | TRBV18 | TGTGCCAGCTCACCACCGTCGGGTACTGGAAACACCATATATTTT | CASSPPSGTGNTIYF
. | TRBD1 | TRBJ2-7 | TRBV27 | TGTGCCAGCTCCCGAGGGGGCTTATTCGAGCAGTACTTC | CASSRGGLFEQYF
. | TRBD1 | TRBJ2-2 | TRBV6-2/TRBV6-3 | TGTGCCAGCAGTGCTACAGGGGAAGCCGGGGAGCTGTTTTTT | CASSATGEAGELFF
. | TRBD2 | TRBJ2-3 | TRBV7-9 | TGTGCCAGCAGCGGATCGGGACTAAGCACAGATACGCAGTATTTT | CASSGSGLSTDTQYF
. | TRBD1 | TRBJ1-1 | TRBV13 | TGTGCCAGCAACTCCGGGACAGGGCCTGAAGCTTTCTTT | CASNSGTGPEAFF
. | TRBD1 | TRBJ2-7 | TRBV4-3 | TGCGCCAGCAGCCAGAACAGGGGGCTCTACGAGCAGTACTTC | CASSQNRGLYEQYF
. | TRBD1 | TRBJ2-7 | TRBV4-1 | TGCGCCAGCAGCCAAGATGAGGACAGGGGCTACGAGCAGTACTTC | CASSQDEDRGYEQYF
. | TRBD1 | TRBJ2-7 | TRBV9 | TGTGCCAGCAGCGTAGGGGCGGGACAGGGTCTCACCTACGAGCAGTACTTC | CASSVGAGQGLTYEQYF
. | TRBD2 | TRBJ2-1 | TRBV28 | TGTGCCAGCAGTTCCCCCAGCGGGAGCCCACAATTTAACAATGAGCAGTTCTTC | CASSSPSGSPQFNNEQFF
. | . | TRBJ2-7 | TRBV18 | TGTGCCAGCTCACCTGACAGTGGCTCCTACGAGCAGTACTTC | CASSPDSGSYEQYF
. | TRBD2 | TRBJ2-5 | TRBV28 | TGTGCCAGCACCGCCGGGACTAGGAGAGAGACCCAGTACTTC | CASTAGTRRETQYF
. | . | TRBJ1-2 | TRBV12-3/TRBV12-4 | TGTGCCAGCAGCCACAGACGGATCTATGGCTACACCTTC | CASSHRRIYGYTF
. | . | TRBJ2-5 | TRBV6-2/TRBV6-3 | TGTGCCAGCAGTCACAGACCTCCTCAAGAGACCCAGTACTTC | CASSHRPPQETQYF
. | . | TRBJ2-2 | TRBV7-7 | TGTGCTAGCAGCTTAGCCGGGAGCAACACCGGGGAGCTGTTTTTT | CASSLAGSNTGELFF
. | TRBD2 | TRBJ2-1 | TRBV27 | TGTGCCAGCAGTTTAGTTGCCCAGCGGGGGAATGAGCAGTTCTTC | CASSLVAQRGNEQFF
. | . | TRBJ2-7 | TRBV4-1 | TGCGCCAGCAGCCAAGAAACGCCGGGAGTCGCCTACGAGCAGTACTTC | CASSQETPGVAYEQYF
. | TRBD2 | TRBJ2-3 | TRBV14 | TGTGCCAGCAGCCAAGACCCACTAGCGCTGGGTACAGATACGCAGTATTTT | CASSQDPLALGTDTQYF
. | . | TRBJ1-2 | TRBV5-1 | TGCGCCAGCAGCTTGGGCGAGTGGGGGCGTTTTTATGGCTACACCTTC | CASSLGEWGRFYGYTF
. | . | TRBJ1-1 | TRBV27 | TGTGCCAGCAGTTTCGGGACATATAACACTGAAGCTTTCTTT | CASSFGTYNTEAFF
few | . | TRBJ2-7 | TRBV2 | TGTGCCAGCAGTGACCCCCTCGAGACCTACGAGCAGTACTTC | CASSDPLETYEQYF
. | . | TRBJ2-4 | TRBV2 | TGTGCCAGCAGCCTTAGCGGAAAAGGCGGCATTCAGTACTTC | CASSLSGKGGIQYF
. | TRBD1 | TRBJ2-3 | TRBV24-1 | TGTGCCACCAGTGACAGGGGGACAGATACGCAGTATTTT | CATSDRGTDTQYF
. | . | TRBJ2-1 | TRBV10-3 | TGTGCCATCAGTGAGTCCACAGGAGACTATGAGCAGTTCTTC | CAISESTGDYEQFF
few | TRBD1 | TRBJ1-5 | TRBV27 | TGTGCCAGCAGTGTAGGGACAGGGGAAGGCAATCAGCCCCAGCATTTT | CASSVGTGEGNQPQHF
. | TRBD1 | TRBJ1-1 | TRBV5-1 | TGCGCCAGCAGCTTGGTCGGACAGGGGACTGAAGCTTTCTTT | CASSLVGQGTEAFF
. | . | TRBJ2-7 | TRBV4-1 | TGCGCCAGCAGCCAAGCGCCCGGGGGAAGGGTATTCTACGAGCAGTACTTC | CASSQAPGGRVFYEQYF
. | . | TRBJ2-7 | TRBV13 | TGTGCCAGCAGCTTAAGGGCAGGGCGGTACGAGCAGTACTTC | CASSLRAGRYEQYF
. | TRBD1 | TRBJ2-1 | TRBV28 | TGTGCCAGCAGCGACACGACAGGGTCCAATGAGCAGTTCTTC | CASSDTTGSNEQFF
. | . | TRBJ2-7 | TRBV5-1 | TGCGCCAGCAGCTTTTCTAGCTCCTACGAGCAGTACTTC | CASSFSSSYEQYF
once | . | TRBJ2-3 | TRBV28 | TGTGCCAGCAGGACTGAAAGCACAGATACGCAGTATTTT | CASRTESTDTQYF
. | TRBD2 | TRBJ2-2 | TRBV4-1 | TGCGCCAGCAGCCAAGGACCGGGACTAGCGGGAGAGGCCGGGGAGCTGTTTTTT | CASSQGPGLAGEAGELFF
. | TRBD2 | TRBJ2-5 | TRBV7-2 | TGTGCCAGCAGCCCTAGGCCGGGGGGAGAGACCCAGTACTTC | CASSPRPGGETQYF
. | . | TRBJ2-1 | TRBV25-1 | TGTGCCAGCAGTGACACAGCTGGTGAGCAGTTCTTC | CASSDTAGEQFF